The present TCR beta chain was sequenced within a study of shared clonotypes between healthy human individuals. TCRdb keeps only in-frame clones here, not all; method: immunoSEQ multiplex PCR. The sample has roughly 1,600,000 clones; around 98.5% are singletons. This CDR3 comprises 18 residues. V gave up 3 bases and J gave up 5 bases; unmatched junction bases: 15. CDR1 SGHAT and CDR2 FQNNGV come from the germline V gene. The TCR comes from a man aged 25 to 40 in good health. Specimen: naive CD4+ T cells sorted from blood. Subset reported: CD45RA+ positively selected. The V call is TRBV11-2, the J call TRBJ2-3, with 9 nucleotides matching TRBD2. CDR3 in amino acids: CASSFTPVRGRALDTQYF. Written as DNA, the CDR3 is TGTGCCAGCAGCTTTACCCCCGTCCGCGGGAGGGCCCTAGATACGCAGTATTTT.